Presented here are 25 T cell receptor beta chains from one specimen sequenced in a study of blood T cell repertoires in COVID-19. Repertoires were generated with immunoSEQ multiplex PCR, while TCRdb's copy carries only in-frame clones and drops some. Of tens of thousands of clones listed, 79% are singletons. The sequenced sample consisted of peripheral blood. These receptors came from a woman aged 80 or older with active or convalescent COVID-19.

The CDR3 loop reads CASSVLTSGSPSSYNEQFF. As DNA, the CDR3 is TGTGCCAGCAGCGTATTGACTAGCGGGTCTCCGAGCTCCTACAATGAGCAGTTCTTC. This chain links TRBV9 with TRBJ2-1; 10 nucleotides match TRBD2. V lost 1 base, J lost 0 bases, and 10 bases stayed unmatched. CDR1 and CDR2 from the germline V gene are SGDLS and YYNGEE. The CDR3 is 19 amino acids.

The chain employs TRBV28 and TRBJ1-3, with D unresolved. Germline-derived CDR1 and CDR2 are MDHEN and SYDVKM. Trimming took 6 bases from V and 0 from J, leaving 3 bases between them. This CDR3 is built from 12 residues. CDR3 protein: CASRSSGNTIYF. As DNA, the CDR3 is TGTGCCAGCAGGAGCTCTGGAAACACCATATATTTT.

This chain uses TRBV9 with TRBJ1-1; unclear D gene. In germline, CDR1 is SGDLS, CDR2 YYNGEE. The V and J ends lost 3 bases and 0 bases respectively, with 6 bases between them. CDR3 length: 13 residues. The CDR3 DNA reads TGTGCCAGCAGCGAGAACTTGAACACTGAAGCTTTCTTT. Its translation is CASSENLNTEAFF.

The chain links TRBV6-5 to TRBJ2-3; 12 bases are shared with TRBD2. This CDR3 comprises 14 residues. Looked up from germline, CDR1 is MNHEY and CDR2 is SVGAGI. V was pared by 7 bases and J by 8 bases, with 7 bases of the junction left unmatched. CDR3 loop: CASKQLAGGGTQYF. CDR3 in DNA: TGTGCCAGCAAACAACTAGCGGGAGGCGGTACGCAGTATTTT.

This sequence joins TRBV19 and TRBJ2-3; TRBD1 matches at 7 bases. Germline V gene data show CDR1 as LNHDA and CDR2 as SQIVND (reference sequence). V dropped 2 bases and J dropped 4; count of bases not matched to a gene: 9. The CDR3 is 16 residues long. The CDR3 here is CASSIRTGSASDTQYF. The CDR3 nucleotides are TGTGCCAGTAGTATAAGGACAGGCTCGGCATCAGATACGCAGTATTTT. The variable domain in full, with the rest retrieved from reference TRBV19 and TRBJ2-3, is DGGITQSPKYLFRKEGQNVTLSCEQNLNHDAMYWYRQDPGQGLRLIYYSQIVNDFQKGDIAEGYSVSREKKESFPLTVTSAQKNPTAFYLCASSIRTGSASDTQYFGPGTRLTVL.

This chain joins TRBV13 and TRBJ2-1, with 8 bases identical to TRBD1. V shed 5 bases, J shed 2 bases, and the junction held 5 bases outside the gene matches. CDR3 length equals 15 residues. CDR1 PRHDT and CDR2 FYEKMQ come from the germline V gene (reference sequence). DNA for the CDR3: TGTGCCAGCAGCCGGGACAGGTCGACCTACAATGAGCAGTTCTTC. Protein product: CASSRDRSTYNEQFF.

The chain is built from TRBV10-3 and TRBJ2-7; the match to TRBD1 covers 10 bases. The CDR3 extends over 16 amino acids. Looked up from germline, CDR1 is ENHRY and CDR2 is SYGVKD. With 6 bases clipped from V and 0 bases from J, the junction kept 8 bases outside the gene matches. Here the CDR3 reads CAIRTAGTGVSYEQYF. CDR3 coding DNA: TGTGCCATCAGGACGGCAGGGACAGGGGTCTCCTACGAGCAGTACTTC.

This chain connects TRBV2 to TRBJ2-7, with 7 bases lining up with TRBD1. The germline CDR1 and CDR2 sequences are SNHLY and FYNNEI. With 6 bases clipped from V and 6 bases from J, the junction kept 5 bases outside the gene matches. There are 12 residues in the CDR3. The CDR3 nucleotides read TGTGCCAGCAGCTACAGGGGTACCGAGCAGTACTTC. Amino acid sequence: CASSYRGTEQYF.

This clone was counted once. V and J are TRBV20-1 and TRBJ1-1; D not certain. The CDR3 consists of 12 residues. V lost 3 bases, J lost 4 bases, and 9 bases lay in between. The V gene's germline CDR1 is DFQATT and CDR2 SNEGSKA (reference sequence). This CDR3 reads CSASSGSTEAFF. The CDR3 DNA reads TGCAGTGCTAGTAGCGGCAGCACTGAAGCTTTCTTT.

V usage is TRBV6-5 and J usage is TRBJ2-1; 11 bases are shared with TRBD2. V shed 4 bases, J shed 7 bases, and the junction held 3 bases outside the gene matches. Germline V CDR1 and CDR2: MNHEY, SVGAGI. This CDR3 spans 14 amino acids. The CDR3 loop reads CASSWGLAENEQFF. The CDR3 DNA reads as TGTGCCAGCAGTTGGGGACTAGCGGAGAATGAGCAGTTCTTC.

The V and J genes are TRBV10-2 and TRBJ2-7; perhaps TRBD2 as D (7 bases). CDR3 length: 16 amino acids. V lost 5 bases to trimming and J lost 4 bases, with 21 bases between them. Germline CDR1 reads WSHSY; CDR2 reads SAAADI. The CDR3 reads CASSPLVEGGGYEQYF. The CDR3, as DNA: TGCGCCAGCAGTCCCCTCGTGGAGGGAGGGGGGTACGAGCAGTACTTC.

This chain uses TRBV7-9 with TRBJ2-3; TRBD2 might be the D (7 bases). This CDR3 comprises 16 residues. Germline CDR1 SEHNR, CDR2 FQNEAQ (reference sequence). The V and J ends lost 0 bases and 5 bases respectively, with 15 bases between them. CDR3 sequence reads: CASSLAGGGNKDTQYF. The CDR3 bases are TGTGCCAGCAGCTTAGCGGGAGGGGGAAATAAAGATACGCAGTATTTT.

The chain employs TRBV21-1 and TRBJ2-7; TRBD2 is taken as the D call from the table, unchecked against the DNA. TRBV21-1 is noted as a pseudogene. The CDR3 is made up of 17 amino acids. Written as DNA, the CDR3 is TGTGCCAGCAGCAAAGCTTCCTCCCCTCTAGCGTTCTACGAGCAGTACTTC. Its translation is CASSKASSPLAFYEQYF.

The J gene is TRBJ2-7, the V gene TRBV30, with 10 positions matching TRBD1. V shed 1 base and J 4 bases; nucleotides not matched to a gene: 13. Germline-derived CDR1 and CDR2 are GTSNPN and SVGIG (reference sequence). CDR3 length equals 17 residues. CDR3 sequence (DNA): TGTGCCTGGAGTGCAGTCAGGACCTGGGACAGGGGTTACGAGCAGTACTTC. It yields the protein CAWSAVRTWDRGYEQYF.

The chain joins TRBV12-3 or TRBV12-4 to TRBJ2-7; perhaps TRBD2 as D (6 bases). Deletions cut 0 bases from V and 6 bases from J, with 9 bases between. This CDR3 is built from 13 residues. CDR3 protein: CASSLAGGFEQYF. The CDR3 DNA reads TGTGCCAGCAGTTTAGCGGGAGGTTTCGAGCAGTACTTC.

J is TRBJ1-4 and V is TRBV11-2; 7 positions agree with TRBD1. The V and J ends lost 5 bases and 0 bases, in that order; junction bases with no gene match: 3. CDR1 is SGHAT and CDR2 is FQNNGV in the germline V gene. This CDR3 spans 15 amino acids. The CDR3 sequence is CASSRDRTTNEKLFF. For the CDR3, the DNA is TGTGCCAGCAGCCGGGACAGAACAACTAATGAAAAACTGTTTTTT.

The gene calls are TRBV19 and TRBJ2-4; TRBD2 aligns across 10 bases. The CDR3 consists of 16 residues. Trimming cost V 5 bases and J 7 bases; bases outside gene matches: 11. Germline CDR1 and CDR2: LNHDA and SQIVND (reference sequence). CDR3 bases: TGTGCCAGTAGTCGCGGGACTAGCGTCGAGACGAACATTCAGTACTTC. Protein sequence: CASSRGTSVETNIQYF.

The chain recombines TRBV18 with TRBJ2-1; D unresolved. Trimming removed 3 bases at V and 4 bases at J, with 7 bases between. The CDR3 is 13 residues long. Germline-derived CDR1 and CDR2 are KGHSH and LQKENI. The DNA of the CDR3 is TGTGCCAGCTCACCCCCCACTTACAATGAGCAGTTCTTC. Translated: CASSPPTYNEQFF.

This clone showed up many times. The chain links TRBV2 to TRBJ1-2; D is ambiguous. The length of the CDR3 is 13 residues. Germline CDR1 reads SNHLY; CDR2 reads FYNNEI. The ends were cut back, 7 bases at V and 5 bases at J, with 14 bases in the middle. CDR3 nucleotides: TGTGCCAGCACCCGGGAGCCGCAATATGGCTACACCTTC. Translation gives CASTREPQYGYTF.

This sequence joins TRBV3-1 (or the pseudogene TRBV3-2) and TRBJ1-1; the D gene is possibly TRBD1 (5 bases). Germline V lookup: CDR1 LGHDT, CDR2 YNNKEL (reference sequence). The V end lost 0 bases, the J end lost 11 bases, and 13 bases lay between the germline ends. The CDR3 loop spans 13 amino acids. CDR3 nucleotide sequence: TGTGCCAGCAGCCAAGATCATGGGGGGGAGGCTTTCTTT. It codes for CASSQDHGGEAFF.

The chain links TRBV9 to TRBJ2-3, with 7 bases lining up with TRBD2. Per the germline V gene, CDR1 is SGDLS and CDR2 is YYNGEE. With V trimmed by 0 bases and J by 2 bases, 6 bases remained unmatched. The CDR3 has 16 residues. The DNA of the CDR3 is TGTGCCAGCAGCGTAGGTGGGACTACCATCACAGATACGCAGTATTTT. Translating gives CASSVGGTTITDTQYF.

As concerns this clone: At one boundary the junction diverges from the germline segment, which might be a read error. This chain uses TRBV3-1 (or the pseudogene TRBV3-2) with TRBJ2-5; D may match TRBD1 or TRBD2 (5 bases each). This CDR3 is 14 amino acids long. Germline CDR1 LGHDT, CDR2 YNNKEL (reference sequence). The CDR3 loop is CASSQAVGRETQYF. CDR3 in DNA: TGTGCCAGCAGTCAAGCGGTGGGGCGGGAGACCCAGTACTTC.

V is TRBV19 and J is TRBJ1-5; TRBD1 might be the D (5 bases). The CDR3 loop spans 14 amino acids. V lost 7 bases and J 4 bases, leaving 14 bases between the germline ends. Germline V gene lookup returns CDR1 LNHDA and CDR2 SQIVND (reference sequence). In nucleotides, the CDR3 is TGTGCCAGTATGACAACCGGGGGGAATCAGCCCCAGCATTTT. Translating gives CASMTTGGNQPQHF.

The rearrangement links TRBV12-5 to TRBJ1-6, with D unresolved. The CDR3 length is 15 residues. Between the trimmed V and J ends, which lost 0 bases and 9 bases, there was a span of 12 bases. From germline, CDR1 is LGHNT and CDR2 FRNRAP. This CDR3 is CASGLVSGLISPLHF. The CDR3 DNA is TGTGCTAGTGGTTTGGTTTCAGGCCTTATTTCACCCCTCCACTTT.

The CDR3 DNA follows: TGCGCCAGCAGCCAAGATTTCACTAGCGGGATCACAGATACGCAGTATTTT. It is translated as CASSQDFTSGITDTQYF. The rearrangement links TRBV4-1 to TRBJ2-3, with 10 bases identical to TRBD2. V lost 0 bases to trimming and J lost 2 bases; unmatched junction nucleotides: 5. Germline lookup yields CDR1 MGHRA and CDR2 YSYEKL. The CDR3 runs to 17 residues.